A selection of T cell receptor beta chains follows, all from one sample in a study of monozygotic twins with cystic fibrosis. TCRdb keeps only in-frame clones here, not all; method: immunoSEQ multiplex PCR. This sample carries around 17,000 clones, 90% to 97% of them seen once, and the ten largest clones take less than 0.8%. The sequenced sample was blood. These TCRs come from a girl aged 2 to 10 with cystic fibrosis. Both conserved end residues are trimmed from each CDR3. The order of the fields is V gene, D gene, clone size, CDR3 protein. D genes are given only for firm matches. The size field is filled for only some rows; it gives once, few, many or a size class.

TRBV28,-,-,ASSLAHNYGYT
TRBV5-7,-,-,ASSLAVVTQY
TRBV5-5,TRBD1,-,ASSSDRDTYEQY
TRBV25-1,-,-,ASSRSGTGGNTIY
TRBV11-2,-,-,ASSLGNARSGETQY
TRBV11-2,-,-,ASSSAMGGVNEKLF
TRBV18,-,once,ASSQSPGASYYGYT
TRBV11-2,-,-,ASSSLRDTFNEQY
TRBV7-2,-,-,ASSLSGALGSEQY
TRBV5-1,TRBD1,-,ASSGDSINYGYT
TRBV11-2,-,-,ASSRPQGSSYEQY
TRBV9,-,-,ASSVKPNTEAF
TRBV4-3,-,-,ASSQEGSGANVLT
TRBV5-6,-,-,ASSRGWGASYEQY
TRBV21-1,-,-,ASSDSENEKLF